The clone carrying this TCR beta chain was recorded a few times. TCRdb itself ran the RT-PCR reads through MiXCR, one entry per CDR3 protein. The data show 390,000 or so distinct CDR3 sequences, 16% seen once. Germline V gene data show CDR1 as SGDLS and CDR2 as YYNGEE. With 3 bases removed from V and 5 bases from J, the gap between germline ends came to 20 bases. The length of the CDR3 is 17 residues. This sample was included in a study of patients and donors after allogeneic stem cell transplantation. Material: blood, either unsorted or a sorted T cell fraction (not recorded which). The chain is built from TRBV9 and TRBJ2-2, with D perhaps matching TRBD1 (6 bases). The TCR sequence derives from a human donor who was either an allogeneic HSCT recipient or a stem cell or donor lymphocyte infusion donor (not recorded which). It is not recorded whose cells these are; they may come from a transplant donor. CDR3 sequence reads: CASSARSSGTKTGELFF. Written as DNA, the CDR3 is TGTGCCAGCAGCGCGCGGTCTTCCGGGACAAAGACCGGGGAGCTGTTTTTT.